The clone carrying this T cell receptor beta chain has more than one count but fewer than ten. What it binds is not known. The data stem from a study of CD8 T cells in ankylosing spondylitis. Study conclusions and caveats: Disease-associated clonotypes exhibited CD8+ identity and were relatively infrequent in peripheral blood. What appeared characteristic of ankylosing spondylitis blood was a TCR beta motif of several highly homologous variants.

TCRdb recomputed calls from the 5' RACE reads with MiXCR, one row per CDR3 protein. This sample has around 440,000 distinct CDR3 sequences, with about 15% found just once. The germline V and J ends were trimmed by 4 bases and 2 bases, with 17 bases remaining between them. The CDR3 is 16 residues long. Germline V gives CDR1 LGHNA, CDR2 YNFKEQ. What was sequenced was blood, either unsorted or a sorted T cell fraction (not recorded which). The receptor was isolated from a male donor with ankylosing spondylitis. This chain connects TRBV4-2 to TRBJ2-5; D is ambiguous. The CDR3 DNA is TGTGCCAGCAGCCTCAGTGGTGAGACTTGGCAAGAGACCCAGTACTTC. Its protein product is CASSLSGETWQETQYF.